This is a list of T cell receptor beta chains from one sample in a study of cytomegalovirus exposure and HLA in healthy donors. This table comes from immunoSEQ multiplex PCR, and its TCRdb copy is limited to in-frame clones, with some not included. The sample records 100,000 to 150,000 clones, 89% being singletons. Sequencing input: PBMCs. These receptors were obtained from a woman aged 18-35 years in good health and CMV-seronegative. Both conserved end residues are trimmed from each CDR3. D genes are given only for firm matches. Clone sizes are given selectively: once, few, many, or a class where the clone is expanded.

V gene: TRBV7-3
D gene: TRBD1
clone size: NA
CDR3 protein: ASSPTGANTEAF

V gene: TRBV27
D gene: TRBD2
clone size: once
CDR3 protein: ASSFLAGGNEQF

V gene: TRBV7-7
D gene: NA
clone size: NA
CDR3 protein: ASSLVRLVLGEVDTEAF

V gene: TRBV9
D gene: TRBD1
clone size: NA
CDR3 protein: ASRGQGAGYGYT

V gene: TRBV4-1
D gene: TRBD2
clone size: NA
CDR3 protein: ASSQGTGLGRAVETQY

V gene: TRBV23-1
D gene: NA
clone size: NA
CDR3 protein: ASSPRGEQY

V gene: TRBV15
D gene: NA
clone size: NA
CDR3 protein: ATSRGVGGHYGYT

V gene: TRBV11-2
D gene: NA
clone size: NA
CDR3 protein: ASRGTLQETQY

V gene: TRBV19
D gene: TRBD1
clone size: NA
CDR3 protein: ASTQGYYGYT

V gene: TRBV5-1
D gene: TRBD1
clone size: NA
CDR3 protein: ASSRTGSAYGYT

V gene: TRBV18
D gene: NA
clone size: NA
CDR3 protein: ASSPDSNTEAF

V gene: TRBV27
D gene: TRBD1
clone size: NA
CDR3 protein: ASSPQVQGALGANVLT

V gene: TRBV19
D gene: TRBD1
clone size: NA
CDR3 protein: ASNDRGDQETQY

V gene: TRBV6-5
D gene: NA
clone size: NA
CDR3 protein: ASRMTVGNTIY

V gene: TRBV27
D gene: NA
clone size: NA
CDR3 protein: ASSYRGSGANVLT

V gene: TRBV11-3
D gene: TRBD1
clone size: NA
CDR3 protein: ASSLPGTGGHEQY

V gene: TRBV30
D gene: NA
clone size: NA
CDR3 protein: AWSVPGRVSDEQY

V gene: TRBV27
D gene: NA
clone size: NA
CDR3 protein: ASSPGPAGHFGYGYT

V gene: TRBV2
D gene: NA
clone size: once
CDR3 protein: ASSEGPGTGNTIY

V gene: TRBV6-5
D gene: NA
clone size: once
CDR3 protein: ASSSGVGGANVLT

V gene: TRBV6-5
D gene: TRBD1
clone size: NA
CDR3 protein: ASSYSSGQGAPEQY

V gene: TRBV20-1
D gene: NA
clone size: NA
CDR3 protein: SAYSNEQY

V gene: TRBV30
D gene: TRBD2
clone size: NA
CDR3 protein: AWGNYGREGYEQY

V gene: TRBV2
D gene: NA
clone size: once
CDR3 protein: ASSADTLYGYT

V gene: TRBV5-1
D gene: NA
clone size: NA
CDR3 protein: ASSSQGGGGTEAF

V gene: TRBV14
D gene: NA
clone size: NA
CDR3 protein: ASSHQASGYEQY

V gene: TRBV5-1
D gene: NA
clone size: NA
CDR3 protein: ATLDAEGGYT

V gene: TRBV4-1
D gene: NA
clone size: NA
CDR3 protein: ASSQDQIGGGYGYT

V gene: TRBV27
D gene: TRBD1
clone size: NA
CDR3 protein: ASREFSGQGLYEQY

V gene: TRBV6-1
D gene: TRBD2
clone size: NA
CDR3 protein: ASSGRLETQY

V gene: TRBV29-1
D gene: NA
clone size: NA
CDR3 protein: SVFPPIRAPHGNTEAF

V gene: TRBV19
D gene: TRBD1
clone size: NA
CDR3 protein: ASSLGTGGPYSNQPQH

V gene: TRBV2
D gene: TRBD1
clone size: NA
CDR3 protein: ASENRGLDEKLF

V gene: TRBV14
D gene: TRBD2
clone size: NA
CDR3 protein: ASSPSGSSYNEQF

V gene: TRBV5-4
D gene: NA
clone size: NA
CDR3 protein: ASSLAVNEQF

V gene: TRBV5-1
D gene: NA
clone size: NA
CDR3 protein: ASSPGGAGAYEQY

V gene: TRBV7-9
D gene: NA
clone size: NA
CDR3 protein: ASSLVEAGPRGTQY

V gene: TRBV7-9
D gene: NA
clone size: NA
CDR3 protein: ASRSGQASEQF

V gene: TRBV5-6
D gene: NA
clone size: NA
CDR3 protein: ASSFGGQPQH

V gene: TRBV19
D gene: NA
clone size: NA
CDR3 protein: ASSSQGGSNQPQH

V gene: TRBV5-1
D gene: NA
clone size: NA
CDR3 protein: ASNFEGLNTEAF

V gene: TRBV19
D gene: NA
clone size: once
CDR3 protein: ASSQNDRYT

V gene: TRBV2
D gene: NA
clone size: NA
CDR3 protein: ASTMGGAKETQY

V gene: TRBV2
D gene: NA
clone size: NA
CDR3 protein: ASSARRGSTGELF

V gene: TRBV30
D gene: NA
clone size: NA
CDR3 protein: AWSKGDSPYNEQF

V gene: TRBV21-1
D gene: NA
clone size: NA
CDR3 protein: ASRDRGLQETQY

V gene: TRBV27
D gene: TRBD1
clone size: NA
CDR3 protein: ASSGTVVQPQH

V gene: TRBV4-2
D gene: TRBD1
clone size: NA
CDR3 protein: ASSHSGQGDGELF